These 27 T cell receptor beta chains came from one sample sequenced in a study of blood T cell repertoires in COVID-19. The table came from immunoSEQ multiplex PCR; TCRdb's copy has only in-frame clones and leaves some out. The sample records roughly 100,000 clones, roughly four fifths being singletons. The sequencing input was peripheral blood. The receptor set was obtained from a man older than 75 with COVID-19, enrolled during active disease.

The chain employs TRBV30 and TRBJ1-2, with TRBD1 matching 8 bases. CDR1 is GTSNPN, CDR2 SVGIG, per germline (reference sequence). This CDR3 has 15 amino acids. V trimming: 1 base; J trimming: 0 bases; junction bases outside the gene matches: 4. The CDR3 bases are TGTGCCTGGAGTGCACAGGGGGGAGCTAACTATGGCTACACCTTC. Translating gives CAWSAQGGANYGYTF.

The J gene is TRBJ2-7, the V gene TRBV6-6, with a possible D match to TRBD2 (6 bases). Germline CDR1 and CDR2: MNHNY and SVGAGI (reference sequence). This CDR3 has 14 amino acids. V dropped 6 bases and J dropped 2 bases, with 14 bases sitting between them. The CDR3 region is CASRGGLGTYEQYF. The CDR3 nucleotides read TGTGCCAGCAGGGGAGGACTGGGTACCTACGAGCAGTACTTC.

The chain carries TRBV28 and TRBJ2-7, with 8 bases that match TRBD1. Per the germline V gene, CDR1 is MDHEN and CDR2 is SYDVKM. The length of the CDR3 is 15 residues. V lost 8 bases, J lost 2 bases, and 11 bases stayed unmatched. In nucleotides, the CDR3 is TGTGCCAGCTCCACCCAGGGGGCGAAAACCTACGAGCAGTACTTC. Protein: CASSTQGAKTYEQYF.

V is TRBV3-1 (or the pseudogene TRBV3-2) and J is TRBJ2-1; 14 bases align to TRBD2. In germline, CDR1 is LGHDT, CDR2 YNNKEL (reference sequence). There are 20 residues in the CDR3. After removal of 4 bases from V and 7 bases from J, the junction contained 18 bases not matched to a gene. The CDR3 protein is CASSPPGTSGRLGGRNEQFF. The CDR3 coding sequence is TGTGCCAGCAGCCCCCCCGGGACTAGCGGGAGATTGGGCGGTAGGAATGAGCAGTTCTTC.

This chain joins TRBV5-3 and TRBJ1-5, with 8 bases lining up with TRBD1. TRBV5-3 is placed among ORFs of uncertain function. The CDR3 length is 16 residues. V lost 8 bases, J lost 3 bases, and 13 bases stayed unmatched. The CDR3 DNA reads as TGTGCCAGTAGACAGGGGAGAGATCCTTTCAATCAGCCCCAGCATTTT. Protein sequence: CASRQGRDPFNQPQHF.

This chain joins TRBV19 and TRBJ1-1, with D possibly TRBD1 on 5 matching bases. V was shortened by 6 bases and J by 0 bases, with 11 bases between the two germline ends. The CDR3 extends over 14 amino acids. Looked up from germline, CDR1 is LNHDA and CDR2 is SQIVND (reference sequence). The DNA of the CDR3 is TGTGCCAGTAGCGGCCGACAGATGAACACTGAAGCTTTCTTT. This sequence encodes CASSGRQMNTEAFF.

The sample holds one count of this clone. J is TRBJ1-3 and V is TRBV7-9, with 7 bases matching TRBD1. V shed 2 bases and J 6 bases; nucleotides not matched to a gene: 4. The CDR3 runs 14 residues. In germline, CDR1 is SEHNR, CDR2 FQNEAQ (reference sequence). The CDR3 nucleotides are TGTGCCAGCAGCTTAAGAGGGGGCGCAAACACCATATATTTT. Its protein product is CASSLRGGANTIYF.

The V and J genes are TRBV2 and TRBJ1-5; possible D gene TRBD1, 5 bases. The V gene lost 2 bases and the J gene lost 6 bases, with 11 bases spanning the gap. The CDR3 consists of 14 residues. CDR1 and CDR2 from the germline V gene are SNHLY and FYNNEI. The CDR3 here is CASSEQGLVQPQHF. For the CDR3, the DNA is TGTGCCAGCAGTGAACAGGGTTTGGTTCAGCCCCAGCATTTT.

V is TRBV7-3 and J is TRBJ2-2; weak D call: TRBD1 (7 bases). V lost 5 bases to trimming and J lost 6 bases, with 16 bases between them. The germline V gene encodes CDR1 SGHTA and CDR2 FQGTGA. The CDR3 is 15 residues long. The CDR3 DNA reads TGTGCCAGCAGCCCCGCGGGCAGGGGGGCCGGGGAGCTGTTTTTT. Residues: CASSPAGRGAGELFF.

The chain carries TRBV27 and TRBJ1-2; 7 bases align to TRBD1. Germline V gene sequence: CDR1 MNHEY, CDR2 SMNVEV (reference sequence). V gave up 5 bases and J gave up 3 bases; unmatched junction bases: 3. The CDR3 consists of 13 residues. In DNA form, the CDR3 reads TGTGCCAGCAGTCCACAGGGGTACTATGGCTACACCTTC. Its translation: CASSPQGYYGYTF.

The DNA for the CDR3 is TGTGCCAGCAGTTGGGGACAGGGAAGTCAGCCCCAGCATTTT. Amino acid sequence: CASSWGQGSQPQHF. This chain uses TRBV28 with TRBJ1-5; 9 bases are a match to TRBD1. The CDR3 is 14 residues long. CDR1 is MDHEN, CDR2 SYDVKM, per germline. V was pared by 4 bases and J by 6 bases, with 4 bases of the junction left unmatched. Drawing the rest from reference TRBV28 and TRBJ1-5, the complete variable domain is DVKVTQSSRYLVKRTGEKVFLECVQDMDHENMFWYRQDPGLGLRLIYFSYDVKMKEKGDIPEGYSVSREKKERFSLILESASTNQTSMYLCASSWGQGSQPQHFGDGTRLSIL.

Written as DNA, the CDR3 is TGTGCCAGTAGTACCGAAGCGGGGTCCTACAATGAGCAGTTCTTC. It codes for CASSTEAGSYNEQFF. The chain uses TRBV19 and TRBJ2-1; 7 bases fit TRBD2. The J segment lost 1 base and the V segment lost 4 bases, leaving 4 bases of the junction unmatched. CDR3 size: 15 residues. Germline-derived CDR1 and CDR2 are LNHDA and SQIVND (reference sequence).

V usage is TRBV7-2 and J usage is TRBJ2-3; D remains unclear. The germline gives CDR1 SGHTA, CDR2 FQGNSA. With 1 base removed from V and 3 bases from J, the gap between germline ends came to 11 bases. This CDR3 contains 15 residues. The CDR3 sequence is CASSLELSGTDTQYF. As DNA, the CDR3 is TGTGCCAGCAGCTTAGAATTATCCGGGACAGATACGCAGTATTTT.

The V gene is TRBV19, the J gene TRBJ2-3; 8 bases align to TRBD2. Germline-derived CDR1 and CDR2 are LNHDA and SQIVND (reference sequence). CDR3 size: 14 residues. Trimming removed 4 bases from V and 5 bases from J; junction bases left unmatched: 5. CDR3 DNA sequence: TGTGCCAGTAGTAATCGGGGGGGCGTAGATACGCAGTATTTT. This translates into CASSNRGGVDTQYF. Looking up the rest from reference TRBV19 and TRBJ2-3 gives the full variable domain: DGGITQSPKYLFRKEGQNVTLSCEQNLNHDAMYWYRQDPGQGLRLIYYSQIVNDFQKGDIAEGYSVSREKKESFPLTVTSAQKNPTAFYLCASSNRGGVDTQYFGPGTRLTVL.

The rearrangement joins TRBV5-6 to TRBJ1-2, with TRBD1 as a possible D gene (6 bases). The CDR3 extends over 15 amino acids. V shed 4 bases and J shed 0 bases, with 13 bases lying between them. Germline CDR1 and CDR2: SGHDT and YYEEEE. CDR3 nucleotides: TGTGCCAGCAGCGTCGGGACAACTACTAACTATGGCTACACCTTC. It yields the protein CASSVGTTTNYGYTF.

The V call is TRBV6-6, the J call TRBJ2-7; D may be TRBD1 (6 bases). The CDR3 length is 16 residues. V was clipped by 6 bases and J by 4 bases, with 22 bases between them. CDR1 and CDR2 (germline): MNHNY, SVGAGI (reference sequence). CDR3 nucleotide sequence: TGTGCCAGCAGGGGCTTGGACAGCCTTATTGGATACGAGCAGTACTTC. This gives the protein CASRGLDSLIGYEQYF.

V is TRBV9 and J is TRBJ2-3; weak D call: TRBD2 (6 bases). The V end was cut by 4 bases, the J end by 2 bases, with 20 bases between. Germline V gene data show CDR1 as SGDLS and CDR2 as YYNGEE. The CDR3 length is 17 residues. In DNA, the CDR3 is TGTGCCAGCAGCCTAAGGGTAGGGCGGGGAGACACAGATACGCAGTATTTT. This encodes CASSLRVGRGDTDTQYF. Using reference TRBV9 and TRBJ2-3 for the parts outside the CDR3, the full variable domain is DSGVTQTPKHLITATGQRVTLRCSPRSGDLSVYWYQQSLDQGLQFLIQYYNGEERAKGNILERFSAQQFPDLHSELNLSSLELGDSALYFCASSLRVGRGDTDTQYFGPGTRLTVL.

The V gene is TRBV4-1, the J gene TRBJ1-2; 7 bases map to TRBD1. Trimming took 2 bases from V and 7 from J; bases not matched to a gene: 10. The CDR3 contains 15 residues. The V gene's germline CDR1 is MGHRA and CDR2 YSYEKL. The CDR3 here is CASSQRTGDVPGYTF. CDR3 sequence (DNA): TGCGCCAGCAGCCAACGAACAGGGGACGTGCCTGGCTACACCTTC.

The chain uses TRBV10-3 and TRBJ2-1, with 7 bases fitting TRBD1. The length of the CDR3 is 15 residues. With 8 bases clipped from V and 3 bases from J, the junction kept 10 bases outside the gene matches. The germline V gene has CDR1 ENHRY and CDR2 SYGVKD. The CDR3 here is CAIQKETGIYNEQFF. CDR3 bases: TGTGCCATCCAGAAAGAGACAGGGATCTACAATGAGCAGTTCTTC.

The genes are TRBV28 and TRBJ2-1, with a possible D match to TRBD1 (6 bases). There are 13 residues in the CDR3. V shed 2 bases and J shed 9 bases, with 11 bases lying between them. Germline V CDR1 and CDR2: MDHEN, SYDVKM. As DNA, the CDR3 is TGTGCCAGCAGTTTAACGGCGACAGGTGAGCAGTTCTTC. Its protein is CASSLTATGEQFF.

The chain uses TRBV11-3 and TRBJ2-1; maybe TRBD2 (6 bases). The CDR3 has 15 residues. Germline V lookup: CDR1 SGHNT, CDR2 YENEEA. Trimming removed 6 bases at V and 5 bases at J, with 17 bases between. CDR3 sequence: CASSPIGSRDNEQFF. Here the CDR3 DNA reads TGTGCCAGCAGTCCTATCGGGAGTAGAGACAATGAGCAGTTCTTC.

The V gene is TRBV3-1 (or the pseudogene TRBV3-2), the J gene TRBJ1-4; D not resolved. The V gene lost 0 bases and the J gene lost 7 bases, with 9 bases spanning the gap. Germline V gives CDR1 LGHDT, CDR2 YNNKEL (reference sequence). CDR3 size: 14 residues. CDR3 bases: TGTGCCAGCAGCCAAGAGTCAGTGATTGAAAAACTGTTTTTT. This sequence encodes CASSQESVIEKLFF.

CDR3 in DNA: TGTGCCAGCAGCATCCTTGGGGGAGGGTTGCAAGAGACCCAGTACTTC. It yields the protein CASSILGGGLQETQYF. V and J are TRBV5-5 and TRBJ2-5; 7 nucleotides align to TRBD2. CDR1 and CDR2 from the germline V gene are SGHKS and YYEKEE (reference sequence). This CDR3 is 16 amino acids long. V lost 4 bases, J lost 2 bases, and 11 bases stayed unmatched.

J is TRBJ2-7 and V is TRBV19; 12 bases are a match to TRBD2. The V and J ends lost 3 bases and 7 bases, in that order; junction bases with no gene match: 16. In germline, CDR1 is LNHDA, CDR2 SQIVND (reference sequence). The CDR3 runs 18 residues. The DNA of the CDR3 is TGTGCCAGTAGTATGAAGACTAGCGGGAGAATGAGGATTTGGGAGCAGTACTTC. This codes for CASSMKTSGRMRIWEQYF.

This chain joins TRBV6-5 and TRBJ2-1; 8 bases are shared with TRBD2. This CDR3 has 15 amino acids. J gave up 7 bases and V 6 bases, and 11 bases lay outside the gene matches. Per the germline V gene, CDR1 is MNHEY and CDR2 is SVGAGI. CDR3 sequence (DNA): TGTGCCAGCAGGGCCTCGGGGGGGATAGGAAATGAGCAGTTCTTC. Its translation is CASRASGGIGNEQFF.

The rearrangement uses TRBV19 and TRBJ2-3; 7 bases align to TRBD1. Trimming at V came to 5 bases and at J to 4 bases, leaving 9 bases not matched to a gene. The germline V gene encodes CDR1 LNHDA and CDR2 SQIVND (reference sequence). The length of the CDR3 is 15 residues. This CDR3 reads CASSSSGRGPDTQYF. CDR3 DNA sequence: TGTGCCAGTAGTTCTTCCGGAAGGGGGCCAGATACGCAGTATTTT.

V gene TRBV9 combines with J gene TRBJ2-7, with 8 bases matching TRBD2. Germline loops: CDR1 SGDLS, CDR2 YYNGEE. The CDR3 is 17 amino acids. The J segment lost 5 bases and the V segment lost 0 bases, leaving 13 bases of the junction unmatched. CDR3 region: CASSVEGTGGFSNEQYF. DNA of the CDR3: TGTGCCAGCAGCGTAGAGGGAACGGGAGGGTTTTCCAACGAGCAGTACTTC.